Listed below are T cell receptor beta chains from one sample, sequenced in a study of T cells in Graves' hyperthyroidism and ophthalmopathy. MiXCR, run by TCRdb on the multiplex PCR reads, gives a single entry per CDR3 protein. The table has hundreds of thousands of distinct CDR3 sequences, 30% to 40% seen once. Sequencing was carried out using blood. Receptor source: a woman between 40 and 50 years old with Graves' hyperthyroidism. The CDR3 runs from the conserved cysteine through the conserved F or W. The D gene is left open where the match is weak. Clone size is not always given. Where it is, it says once, few, many or a class for expanded clones.

d_call j_call v_call clone_size cdr3_nt cdr3_aa
NA TRBJ1-1 TRBV7-2 many TGTGCCAGCAGCTCCTCCCTTGAAGCTTTCTTT CASSSSLEAFF
TRBD2 TRBJ2-1 TRBV11-1 NA TGTGCCAGCAGCTTGCGGGAGACCAATGAGCAGTTCTTC CASSLRETNEQFF
NA TRBJ2-5 TRBV6-5 few TGTGCCAGCAGCCAAACCCCTCGGGAGACCCAGTACTTC CASSQTPRETQYF
NA TRBJ1-5 TRBV19 many TGTGCCAGTAGTATACGCGAGGGACGGCGAATTCTCTGGCATTTT CASSIREGRRILWHF
NA TRBJ2-7 TRBV7-9 NA TGTGCCAGCAGCTTCGTGGGGACGTACGAGCAGTACTTC CASSFVGTYEQYF
NA TRBJ2-7 TRBV12-3/TRBV12-4 few TGTGCCAGCAGAAAGGACCTTGGGGCCTACGAGCAGTACTTC CASRKDLGAYEQYF
TRBD1 TRBJ1-1 TRBV7-2 few TGCGCCAGCAGCCAAGACACAGGGGGCGCCGGCCCGAACACTGAAGCTTTCTTT CASSQDTGGAGPNTEAFF
TRBD1 TRBJ1-1 TRBV12-3/TRBV12-4 few TGTGCCAGCAGTTTAACACAGGGGGCTGTCACTGAAGCTTTCTTT CASSLTQGAVTEAFF
TRBD1 TRBJ1-1 TRBV19 NA TGTGCCAGTAGTATACAGACAGGGGGCACTGAAGCTTTCTTT CASSIQTGGTEAFF
NA TRBJ1-2 TRBV6-2/TRBV6-3 NA TGTGCCAGCGGACTAGCAGAGGCCTACGGTGGCTACACCTTC CASGLAEAYGGYTF